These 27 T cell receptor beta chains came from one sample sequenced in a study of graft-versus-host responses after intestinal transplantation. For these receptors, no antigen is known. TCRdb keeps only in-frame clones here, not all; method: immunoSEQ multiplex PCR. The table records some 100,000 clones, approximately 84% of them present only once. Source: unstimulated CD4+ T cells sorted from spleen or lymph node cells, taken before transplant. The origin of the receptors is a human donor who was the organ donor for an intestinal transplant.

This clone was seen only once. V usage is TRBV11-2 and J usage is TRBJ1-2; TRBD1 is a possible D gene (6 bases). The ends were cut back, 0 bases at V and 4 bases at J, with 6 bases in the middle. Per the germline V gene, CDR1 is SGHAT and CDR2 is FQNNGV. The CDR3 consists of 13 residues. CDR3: CASSLEGAYGYTF. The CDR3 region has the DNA TGTGCCAGCAGCTTAGAGGGGGCCTATGGCTACACCTTC.

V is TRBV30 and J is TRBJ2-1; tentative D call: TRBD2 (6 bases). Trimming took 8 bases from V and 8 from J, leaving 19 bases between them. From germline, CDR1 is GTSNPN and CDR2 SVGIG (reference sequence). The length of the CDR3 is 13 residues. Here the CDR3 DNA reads TGTGCCCTAACTAGCTCTGGATTTCATGAGCAGTTCTTC. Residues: CALTSSGFHEQFF.

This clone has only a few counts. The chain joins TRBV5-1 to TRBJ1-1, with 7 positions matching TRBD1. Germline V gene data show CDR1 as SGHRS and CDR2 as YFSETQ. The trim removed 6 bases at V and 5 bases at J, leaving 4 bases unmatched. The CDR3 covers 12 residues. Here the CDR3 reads CASTDRATEAFF. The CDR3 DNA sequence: TGCGCCAGCACAGACAGGGCAACTGAAGCTTTCTTT.

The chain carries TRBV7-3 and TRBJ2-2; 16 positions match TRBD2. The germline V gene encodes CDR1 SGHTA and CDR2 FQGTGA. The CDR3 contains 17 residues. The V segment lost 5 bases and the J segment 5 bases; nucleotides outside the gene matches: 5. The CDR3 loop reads CASSPGTSGGGTGELFF. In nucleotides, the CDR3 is TGTGCCAGCAGCCCCGGGACTAGCGGGGGGGGTACCGGGGAGCTGTTTTTT.

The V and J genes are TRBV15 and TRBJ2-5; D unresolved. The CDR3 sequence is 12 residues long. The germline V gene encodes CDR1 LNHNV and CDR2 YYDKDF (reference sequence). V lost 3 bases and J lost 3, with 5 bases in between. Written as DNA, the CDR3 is TGTGCCACCAGCAGGGGGAAAGAGACCCAGTACTTC. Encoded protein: CATSRGKETQYF.

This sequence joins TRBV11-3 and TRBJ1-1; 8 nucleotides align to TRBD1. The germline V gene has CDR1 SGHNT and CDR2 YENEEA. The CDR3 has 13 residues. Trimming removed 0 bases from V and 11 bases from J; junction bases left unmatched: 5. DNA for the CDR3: TGTGCCAGCAGCTTAGATCCCAGGGGGCCTGCTTTCTTT. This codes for CASSLDPRGPAFF.

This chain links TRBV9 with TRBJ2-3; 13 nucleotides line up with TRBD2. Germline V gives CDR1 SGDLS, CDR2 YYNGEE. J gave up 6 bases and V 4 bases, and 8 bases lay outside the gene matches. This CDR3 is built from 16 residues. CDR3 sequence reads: CASSRTSGGLGDTQYF. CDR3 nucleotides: TGTGCCAGCAGCCGGACTAGCGGGGGCTTAGGGGATACGCAGTATTTT.

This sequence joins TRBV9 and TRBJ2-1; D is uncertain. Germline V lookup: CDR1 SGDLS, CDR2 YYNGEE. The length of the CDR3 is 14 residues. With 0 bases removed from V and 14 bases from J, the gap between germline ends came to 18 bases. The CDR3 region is CASSVVGSLGFKFF. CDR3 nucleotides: TGTGCCAGCAGCGTAGTCGGTAGCCTCGGCTTCAAGTTCTTC.

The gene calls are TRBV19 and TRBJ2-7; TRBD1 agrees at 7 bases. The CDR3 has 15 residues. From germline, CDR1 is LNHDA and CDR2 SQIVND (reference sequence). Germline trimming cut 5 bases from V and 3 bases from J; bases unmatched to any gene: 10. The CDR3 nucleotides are TGTGCCAGTAGTTACTACCCGGGACAGAACTACGAGCAGTACTTC. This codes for CASSYYPGQNYEQYF.

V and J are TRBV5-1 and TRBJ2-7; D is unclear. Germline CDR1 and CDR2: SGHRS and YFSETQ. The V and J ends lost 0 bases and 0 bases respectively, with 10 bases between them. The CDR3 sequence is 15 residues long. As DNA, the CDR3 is TGCGCCAGCAGCTTGGAGGGCTACTACTCCTACGAGCAGTACTTC. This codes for CASSLEGYYSYEQYF.

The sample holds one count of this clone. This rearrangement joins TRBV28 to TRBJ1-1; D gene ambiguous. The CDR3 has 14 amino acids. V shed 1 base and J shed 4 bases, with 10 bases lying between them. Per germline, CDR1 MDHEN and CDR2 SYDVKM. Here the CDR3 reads CASSLSGSGTEAFF. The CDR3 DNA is TGTGCCAGCAGTTTATCGGGGTCGGGCACTGAAGCTTTCTTT.

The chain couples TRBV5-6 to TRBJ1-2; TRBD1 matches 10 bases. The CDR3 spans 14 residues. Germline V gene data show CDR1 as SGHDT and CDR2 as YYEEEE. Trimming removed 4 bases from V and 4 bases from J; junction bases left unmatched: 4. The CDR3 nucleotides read TGTGCCAGCAGCACGGGACAGGGGCTCTATGGCTACACCTTC. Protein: CASSTGQGLYGYTF.

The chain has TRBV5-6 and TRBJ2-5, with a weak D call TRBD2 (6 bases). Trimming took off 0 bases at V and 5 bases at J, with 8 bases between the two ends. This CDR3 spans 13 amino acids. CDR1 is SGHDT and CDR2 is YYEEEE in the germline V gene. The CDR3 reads CASSLGGRETQYF. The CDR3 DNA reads TGTGCCAGCAGCTTGGGGGGGAGGGAGACCCAGTACTTC.

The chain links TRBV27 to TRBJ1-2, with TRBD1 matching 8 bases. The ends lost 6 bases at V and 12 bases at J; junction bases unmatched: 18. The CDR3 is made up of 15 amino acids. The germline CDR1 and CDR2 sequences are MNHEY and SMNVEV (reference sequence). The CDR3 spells CASREIGQGLSGHTF. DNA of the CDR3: TGTGCCAGCAGGGAAATCGGACAGGGCCTTTCAGGCCACACCTTC.

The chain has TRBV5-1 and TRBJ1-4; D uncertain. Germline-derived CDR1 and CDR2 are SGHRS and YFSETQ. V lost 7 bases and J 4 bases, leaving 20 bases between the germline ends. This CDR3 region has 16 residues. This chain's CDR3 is CASGLGSGSINEKLFF. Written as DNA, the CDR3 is TGCGCCAGCGGACTTGGTTCGGGGTCGATTAATGAAAAACTGTTTTTT.

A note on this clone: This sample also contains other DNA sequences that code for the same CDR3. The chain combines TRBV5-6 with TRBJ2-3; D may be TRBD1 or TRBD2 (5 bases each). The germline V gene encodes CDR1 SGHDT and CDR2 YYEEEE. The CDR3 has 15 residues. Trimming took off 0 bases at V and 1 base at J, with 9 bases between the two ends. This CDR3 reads CASSLGQGGTDTQYF. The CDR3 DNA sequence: TGTGCCAGCAGCTTGGGCCAGGGAGGCACAGATACGCAGTATTTT.

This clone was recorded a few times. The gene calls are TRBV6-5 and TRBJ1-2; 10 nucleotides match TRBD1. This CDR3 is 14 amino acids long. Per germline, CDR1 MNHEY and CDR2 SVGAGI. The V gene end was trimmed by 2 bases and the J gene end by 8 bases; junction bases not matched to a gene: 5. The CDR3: CASSYDRGRRGYTF. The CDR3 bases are TGTGCCAGCAGTTACGACAGGGGGCGAAGGGGCTACACCTTC.

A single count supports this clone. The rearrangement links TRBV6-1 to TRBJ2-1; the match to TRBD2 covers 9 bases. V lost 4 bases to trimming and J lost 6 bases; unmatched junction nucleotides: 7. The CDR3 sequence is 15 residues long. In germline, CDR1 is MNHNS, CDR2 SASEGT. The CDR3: CASSGLSGGLNEQFF. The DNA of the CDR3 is TGTGCCAGCAGTGGGCTTAGCGGGGGCCTCAATGAGCAGTTCTTC.

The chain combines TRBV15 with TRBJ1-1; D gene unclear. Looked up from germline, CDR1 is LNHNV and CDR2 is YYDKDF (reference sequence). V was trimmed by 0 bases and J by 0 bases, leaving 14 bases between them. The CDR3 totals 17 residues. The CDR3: CATSREPQERMNTEAFF. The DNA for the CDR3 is TGTGCCACCAGCAGAGAACCCCAGGAAAGAATGAACACTGAAGCTTTCTTT. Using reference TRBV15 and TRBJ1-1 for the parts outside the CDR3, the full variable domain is DAMVIQNPRYQVTQFGKPVTLSCSQTLNHNVMYWYQQKSSQAPKLLFHYYDKDFNNEADTPDNFQSRRPNTSFCFLDIRSPGLGDTAMYLCATSREPQERMNTEAFFGQGTRLTVV.

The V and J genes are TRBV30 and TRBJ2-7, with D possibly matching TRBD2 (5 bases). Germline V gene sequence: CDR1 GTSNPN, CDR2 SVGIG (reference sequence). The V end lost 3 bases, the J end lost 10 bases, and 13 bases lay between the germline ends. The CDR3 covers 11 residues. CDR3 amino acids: CAWSPNREQYF. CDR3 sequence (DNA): TGTGCCTGGAGCCCTAATCGGGAACAGTACTTC.

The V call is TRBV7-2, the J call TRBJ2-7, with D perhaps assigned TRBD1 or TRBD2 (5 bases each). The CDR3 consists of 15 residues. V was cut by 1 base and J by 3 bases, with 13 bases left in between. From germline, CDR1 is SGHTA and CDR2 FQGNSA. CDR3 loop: CASSLETGLLYEQYF. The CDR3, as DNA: TGTGCCAGCAGCTTAGAGACGGGGCTCCTCTACGAGCAGTACTTC. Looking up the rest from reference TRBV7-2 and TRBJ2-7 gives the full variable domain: GAGVSQSPSNKVTEKGKDVELRCDPISGHTALYWYRQSLGQGLEFLIYFQGNSAPDKSGLPSDRFSAERTGGSVSTLTIQRTQQEDSAVYLCASSLETGLLYEQYFGPGTRLTVT.

This chain's CDR3 is CASSLAGQGLETQYF. The CDR3 coding sequence is TGTGCCAGCAGCTTGGCGGGACAGGGCCTCGAGACCCAGTACTTC. This chain connects TRBV11-2 to TRBJ2-5; the match to TRBD1 covers 9 bases. V shed 3 bases and J 5 bases; nucleotides not matched to a gene: 7. The CDR3 runs to 15 residues. Germline V gives CDR1 SGHAT, CDR2 FQNNGV.

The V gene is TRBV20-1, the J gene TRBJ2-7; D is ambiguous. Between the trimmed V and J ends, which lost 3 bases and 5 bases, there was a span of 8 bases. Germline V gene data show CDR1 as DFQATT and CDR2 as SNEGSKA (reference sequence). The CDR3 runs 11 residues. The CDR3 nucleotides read TGCAGTGCTAGTTTCCGGGACGAGCAGTACTTC. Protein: CSASFRDEQYF.

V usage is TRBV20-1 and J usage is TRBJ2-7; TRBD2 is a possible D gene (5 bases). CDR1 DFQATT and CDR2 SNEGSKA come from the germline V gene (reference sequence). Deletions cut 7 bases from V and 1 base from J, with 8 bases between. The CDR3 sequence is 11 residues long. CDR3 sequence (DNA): TGCAGTGGAGAGGGTTCCTACGAGCAGTACTTC. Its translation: CSGEGSYEQYF.

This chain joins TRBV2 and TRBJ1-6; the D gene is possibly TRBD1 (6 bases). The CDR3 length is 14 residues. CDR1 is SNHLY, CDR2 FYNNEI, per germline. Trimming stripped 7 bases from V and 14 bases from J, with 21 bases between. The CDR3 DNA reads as TGTGCCAGCATTAGGACAGAGGCTGGGTTAGCCCTCCACTTT. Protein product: CASIRTEAGLALHF.

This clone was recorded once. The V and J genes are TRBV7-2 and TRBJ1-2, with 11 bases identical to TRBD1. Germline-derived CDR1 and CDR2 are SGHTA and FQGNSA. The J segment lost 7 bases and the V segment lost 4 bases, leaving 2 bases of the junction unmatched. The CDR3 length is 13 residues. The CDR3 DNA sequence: TGTGCCAGCAGCTCGGACAGGGGGCTTGGCTACACCTTC. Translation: CASSSDRGLGYTF.

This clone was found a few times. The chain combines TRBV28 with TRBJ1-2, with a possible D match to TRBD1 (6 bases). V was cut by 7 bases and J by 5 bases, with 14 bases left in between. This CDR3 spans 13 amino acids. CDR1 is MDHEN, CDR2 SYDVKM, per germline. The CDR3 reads CASNGGEAYGYTF. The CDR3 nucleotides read TGTGCCAGCAACGGGGGCGAAGCGTATGGCTACACCTTC.